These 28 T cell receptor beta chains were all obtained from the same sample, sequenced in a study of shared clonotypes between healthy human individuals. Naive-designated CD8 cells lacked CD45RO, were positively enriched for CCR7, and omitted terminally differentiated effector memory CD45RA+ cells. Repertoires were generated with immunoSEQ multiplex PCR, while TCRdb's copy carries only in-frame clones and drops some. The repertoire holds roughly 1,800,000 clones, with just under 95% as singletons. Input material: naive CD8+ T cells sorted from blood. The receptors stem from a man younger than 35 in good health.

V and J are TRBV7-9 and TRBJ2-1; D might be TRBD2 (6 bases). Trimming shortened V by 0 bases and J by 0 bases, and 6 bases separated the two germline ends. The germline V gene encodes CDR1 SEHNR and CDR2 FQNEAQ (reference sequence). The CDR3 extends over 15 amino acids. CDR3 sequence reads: CASSLAAGSYNEQFF. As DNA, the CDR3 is TGTGCCAGCAGCTTAGCAGCGGGCTCCTACAATGAGCAGTTCTTC.

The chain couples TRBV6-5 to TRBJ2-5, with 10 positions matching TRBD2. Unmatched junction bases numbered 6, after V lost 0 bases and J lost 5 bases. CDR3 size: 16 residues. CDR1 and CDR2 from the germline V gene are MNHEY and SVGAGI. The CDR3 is CASSYSVAGGGETQYF. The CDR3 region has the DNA TGTGCCAGCAGTTACTCGGTAGCGGGGGGCGGGGAGACCCAGTACTTC.

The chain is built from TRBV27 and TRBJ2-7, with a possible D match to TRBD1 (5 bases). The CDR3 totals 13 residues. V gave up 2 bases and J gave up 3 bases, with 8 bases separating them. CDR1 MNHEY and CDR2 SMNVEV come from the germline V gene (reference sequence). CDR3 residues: CASSLDRLYEQYF. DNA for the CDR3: TGTGCCAGCAGTTTAGACAGACTCTACGAGCAGTACTTC.

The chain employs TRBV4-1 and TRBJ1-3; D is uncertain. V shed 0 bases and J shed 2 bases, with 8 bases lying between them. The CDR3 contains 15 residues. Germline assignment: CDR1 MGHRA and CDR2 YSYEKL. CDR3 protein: CASSQEQGPGNTIYF. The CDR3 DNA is TGCGCCAGCAGCCAAGAGCAAGGGCCTGGAAACACCATATATTTT.

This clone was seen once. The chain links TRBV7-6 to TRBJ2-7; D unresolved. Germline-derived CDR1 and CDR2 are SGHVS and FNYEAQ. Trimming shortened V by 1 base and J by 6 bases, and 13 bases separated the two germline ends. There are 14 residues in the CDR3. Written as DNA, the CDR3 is TGTGCCAGCAGCTTAGACGCCAGAAAAGTCGAGCAGTACTTC. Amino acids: CASSLDARKVEQYF.

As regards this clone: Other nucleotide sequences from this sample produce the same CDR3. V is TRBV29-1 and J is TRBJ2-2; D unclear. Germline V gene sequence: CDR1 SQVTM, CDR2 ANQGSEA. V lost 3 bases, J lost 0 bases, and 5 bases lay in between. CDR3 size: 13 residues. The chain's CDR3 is CSVDTANTGELFF. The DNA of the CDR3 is TGCAGCGTTGACACCGCGAACACCGGGGAGCTGTTTTTT.

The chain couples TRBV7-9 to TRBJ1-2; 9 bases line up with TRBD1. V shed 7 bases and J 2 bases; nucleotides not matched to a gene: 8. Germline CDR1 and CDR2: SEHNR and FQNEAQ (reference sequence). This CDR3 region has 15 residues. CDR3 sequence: CASTETGGRNYGYTF. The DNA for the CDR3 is TGTGCCAGCACCGAGACAGGGGGAAGGAACTATGGCTACACCTTC.

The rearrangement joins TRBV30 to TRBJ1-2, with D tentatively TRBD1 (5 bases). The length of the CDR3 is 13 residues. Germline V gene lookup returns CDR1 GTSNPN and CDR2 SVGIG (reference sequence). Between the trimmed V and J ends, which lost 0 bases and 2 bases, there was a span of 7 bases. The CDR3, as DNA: TGTGCCTGGAGTGTAGACAGCAACTATGGCTACACCTTC. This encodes CAWSVDSNYGYTF.

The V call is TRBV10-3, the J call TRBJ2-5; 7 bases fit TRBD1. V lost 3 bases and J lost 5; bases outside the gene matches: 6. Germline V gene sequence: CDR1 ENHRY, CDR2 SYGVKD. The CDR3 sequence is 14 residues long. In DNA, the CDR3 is TGTGCCATCAGTGACCACAGGGGTTTTGAGACCCAGTACTTC. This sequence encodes CAISDHRGFETQYF.

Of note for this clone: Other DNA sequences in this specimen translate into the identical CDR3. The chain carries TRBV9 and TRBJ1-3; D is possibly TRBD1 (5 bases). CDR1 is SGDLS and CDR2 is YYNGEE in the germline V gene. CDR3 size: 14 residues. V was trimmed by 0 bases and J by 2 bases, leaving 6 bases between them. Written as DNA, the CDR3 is TGTGCCAGCAGCGTAGGGGGACCTGGAAACACCATATATTTT. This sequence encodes CASSVGGPGNTIYF.

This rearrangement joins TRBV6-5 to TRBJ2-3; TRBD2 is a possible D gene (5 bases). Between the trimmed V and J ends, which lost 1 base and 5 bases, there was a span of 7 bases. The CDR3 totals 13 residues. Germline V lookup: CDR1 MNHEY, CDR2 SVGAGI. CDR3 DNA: TGTGCCAGCAGTTACTACGGAGGAGATACGCAGTATTTT. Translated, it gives CASSYYGGDTQYF.

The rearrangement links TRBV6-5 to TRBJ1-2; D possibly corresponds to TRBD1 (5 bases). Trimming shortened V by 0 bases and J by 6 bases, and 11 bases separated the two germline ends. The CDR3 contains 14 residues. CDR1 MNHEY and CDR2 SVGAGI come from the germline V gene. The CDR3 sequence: CASSYSGGFDGYTF. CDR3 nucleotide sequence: TGTGCCAGCAGTTACTCCGGGGGATTTGATGGCTACACCTTC.

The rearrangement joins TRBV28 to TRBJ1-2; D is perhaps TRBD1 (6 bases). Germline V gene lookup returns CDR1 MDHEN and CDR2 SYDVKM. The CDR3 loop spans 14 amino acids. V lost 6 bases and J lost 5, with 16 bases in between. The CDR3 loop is CASSPLPQGYGYTF. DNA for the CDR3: TGTGCCAGCAGCCCTCTCCCGCAGGGGTATGGCTACACCTTC.

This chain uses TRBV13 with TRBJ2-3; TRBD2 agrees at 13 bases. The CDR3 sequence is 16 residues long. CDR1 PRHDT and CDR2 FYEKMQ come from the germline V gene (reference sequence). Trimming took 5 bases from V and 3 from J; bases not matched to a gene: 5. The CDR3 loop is CASSDRTSGSTDTQYF. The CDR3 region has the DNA TGTGCCAGCAGCGACCGGACTAGCGGGAGTACAGATACGCAGTATTTT. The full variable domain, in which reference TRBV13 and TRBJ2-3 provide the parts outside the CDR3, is AAGVIQSPRHLIKEKRETATLKCYPIPRHDTVYWYQQGPGQDPQFLISFYEKMQSDKGSIPDRFSAQQFSDYHSELNMSSLELGDSALYFCASSDRTSGSTDTQYFGPGTRLTVL.

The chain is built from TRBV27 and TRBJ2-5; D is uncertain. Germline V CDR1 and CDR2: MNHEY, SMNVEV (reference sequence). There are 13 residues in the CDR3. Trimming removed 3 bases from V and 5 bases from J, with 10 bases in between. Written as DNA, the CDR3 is TGTGCCAGCAGTTTTGTCTTGGGTGAGACCCAGTACTTC. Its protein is CASSFVLGETQYF.

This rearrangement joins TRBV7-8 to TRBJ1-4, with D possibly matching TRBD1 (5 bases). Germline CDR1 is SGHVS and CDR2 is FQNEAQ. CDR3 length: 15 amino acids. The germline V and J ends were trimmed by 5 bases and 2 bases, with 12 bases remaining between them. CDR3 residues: CASSTIGDTNEKLFF. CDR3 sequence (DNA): TGTGCCAGCAGCACGATAGGGGATACTAATGAAAAACTGTTTTTT.

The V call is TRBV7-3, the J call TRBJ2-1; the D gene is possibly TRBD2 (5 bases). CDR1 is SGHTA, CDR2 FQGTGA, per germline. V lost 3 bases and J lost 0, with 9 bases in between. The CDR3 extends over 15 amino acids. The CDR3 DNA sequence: TGTGCCAGCAGCTTGGGAGTAACCTCCTACAATGAGCAGTTCTTC. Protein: CASSLGVTSYNEQFF.

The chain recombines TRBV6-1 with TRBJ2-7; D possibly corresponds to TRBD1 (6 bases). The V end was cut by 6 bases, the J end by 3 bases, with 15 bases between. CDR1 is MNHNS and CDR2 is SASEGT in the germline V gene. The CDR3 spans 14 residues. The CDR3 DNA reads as TGTGCCAGCAGATCAGCCCCAGGGGTCTACGAGCAGTACTTC. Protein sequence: CASRSAPGVYEQYF.

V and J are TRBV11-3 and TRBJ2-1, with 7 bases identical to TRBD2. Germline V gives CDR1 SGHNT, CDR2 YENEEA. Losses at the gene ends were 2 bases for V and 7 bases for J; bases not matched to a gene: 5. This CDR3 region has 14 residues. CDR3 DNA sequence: TGTGCCAGCAGCTTAATGGAGCGGGAAAATGAGCAGTTCTTC. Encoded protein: CASSLMERENEQFF.

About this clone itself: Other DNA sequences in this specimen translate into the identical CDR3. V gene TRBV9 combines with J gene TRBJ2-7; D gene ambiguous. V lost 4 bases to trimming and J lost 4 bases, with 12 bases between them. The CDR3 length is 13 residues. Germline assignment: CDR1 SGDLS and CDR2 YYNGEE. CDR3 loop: CASSLGPGYEQYF. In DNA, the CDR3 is TGTGCCAGCAGCTTGGGCCCTGGATACGAGCAGTACTTC.

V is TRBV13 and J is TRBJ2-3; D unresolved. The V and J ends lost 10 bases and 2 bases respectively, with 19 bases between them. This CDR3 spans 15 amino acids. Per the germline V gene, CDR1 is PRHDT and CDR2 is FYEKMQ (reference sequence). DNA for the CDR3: TGTGCCACTAGATTAAGTGTCTCCTTCACAGATACGCAGTATTTT. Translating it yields CATRLSVSFTDTQYF.

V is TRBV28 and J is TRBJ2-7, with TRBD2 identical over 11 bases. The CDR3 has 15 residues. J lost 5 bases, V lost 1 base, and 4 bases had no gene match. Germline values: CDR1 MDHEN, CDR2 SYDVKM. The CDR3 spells CASSLLAGGLNEQYF. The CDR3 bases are TGTGCCAGCAGTTTATTAGCGGGGGGGCTTAACGAGCAGTACTTC.

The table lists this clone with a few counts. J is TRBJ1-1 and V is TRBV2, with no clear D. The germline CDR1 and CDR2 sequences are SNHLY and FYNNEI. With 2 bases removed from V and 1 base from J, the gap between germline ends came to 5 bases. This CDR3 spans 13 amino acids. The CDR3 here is CASSERWNTEAFF. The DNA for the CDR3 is TGTGCCAGCAGTGAACGTTGGAACACTGAAGCTTTCTTT.

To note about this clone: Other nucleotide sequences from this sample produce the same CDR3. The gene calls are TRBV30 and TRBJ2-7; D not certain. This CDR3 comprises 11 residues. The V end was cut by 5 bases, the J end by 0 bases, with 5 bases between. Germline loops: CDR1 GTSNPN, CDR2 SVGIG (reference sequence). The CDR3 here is CAWSGSYEQYF. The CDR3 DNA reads TGTGCCTGGTCAGGCTCCTACGAGCAGTACTTC. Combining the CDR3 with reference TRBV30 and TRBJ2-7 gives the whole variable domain SQTIHQWPATLVQPVGSPLSLECTVEGTSNPNLYWYRQAAGRGLQLLFYSVGIGQISSEVPQNLSASRPQDRQFILSSKKLLLSDSGFYLCAWSGSYEQYFGPGTRLTVT.

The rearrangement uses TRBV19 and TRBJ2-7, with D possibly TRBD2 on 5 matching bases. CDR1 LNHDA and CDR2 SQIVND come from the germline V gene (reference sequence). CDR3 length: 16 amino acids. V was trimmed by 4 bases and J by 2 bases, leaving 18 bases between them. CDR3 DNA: TGTGCCAGTAGTAACCCCCGAGAGGGAGCTACCTACGAGCAGTACTTC. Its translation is CASSNPREGATYEQYF.

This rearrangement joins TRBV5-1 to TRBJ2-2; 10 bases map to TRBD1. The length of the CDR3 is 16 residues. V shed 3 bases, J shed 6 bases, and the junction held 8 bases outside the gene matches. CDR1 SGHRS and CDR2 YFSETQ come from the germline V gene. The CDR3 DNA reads TGCGCCAGCAGCTCAGATGACAGGGGGCTAGCCGGGGAGCTGTTTTTT. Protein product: CASSSDDRGLAGELFF.

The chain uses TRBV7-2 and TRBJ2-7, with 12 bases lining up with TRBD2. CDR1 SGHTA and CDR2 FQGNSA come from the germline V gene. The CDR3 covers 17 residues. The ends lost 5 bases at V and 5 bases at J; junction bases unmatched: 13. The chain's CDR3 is CASSPRTSGRSRDEQYF. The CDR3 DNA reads TGTGCCAGCAGCCCAAGAACTAGCGGGAGGAGTCGGGACGAGCAGTACTTC.

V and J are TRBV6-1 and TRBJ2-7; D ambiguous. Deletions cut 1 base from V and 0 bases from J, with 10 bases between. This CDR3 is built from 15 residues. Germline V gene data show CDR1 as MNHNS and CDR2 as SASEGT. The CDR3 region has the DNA TGTGCCAGCAGTGAAGATCAAGGAACCTCCTACGAGCAGTACTTC. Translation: CASSEDQGTSYEQYF.